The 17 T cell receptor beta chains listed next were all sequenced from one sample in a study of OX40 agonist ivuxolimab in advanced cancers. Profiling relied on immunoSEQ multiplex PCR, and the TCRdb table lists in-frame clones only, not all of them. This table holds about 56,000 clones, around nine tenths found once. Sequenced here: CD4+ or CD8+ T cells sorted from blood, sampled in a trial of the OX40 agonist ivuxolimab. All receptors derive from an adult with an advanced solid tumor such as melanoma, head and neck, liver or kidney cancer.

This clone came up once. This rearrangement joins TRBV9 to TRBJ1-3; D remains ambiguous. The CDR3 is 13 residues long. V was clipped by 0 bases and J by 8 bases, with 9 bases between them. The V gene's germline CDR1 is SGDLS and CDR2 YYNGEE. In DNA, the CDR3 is TGTGCCAGCAGCGTAGTGGAGGGCGACACCATATATTTT. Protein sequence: CASSVVEGDTIYF.

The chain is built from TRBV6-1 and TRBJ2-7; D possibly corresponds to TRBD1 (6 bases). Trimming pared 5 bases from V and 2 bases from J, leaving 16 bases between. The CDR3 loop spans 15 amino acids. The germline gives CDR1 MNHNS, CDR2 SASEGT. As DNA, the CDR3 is TGTGCCAGCAGTCTCATGGTACAGGGTACCTACGAGCAGTACTTC. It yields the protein CASSLMVQGTYEQYF.

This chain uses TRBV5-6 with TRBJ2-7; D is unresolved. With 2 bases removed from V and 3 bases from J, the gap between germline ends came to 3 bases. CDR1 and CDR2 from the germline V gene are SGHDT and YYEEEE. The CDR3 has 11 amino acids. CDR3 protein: CASSFDYEQYF. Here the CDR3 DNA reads TGTGCCAGCAGCTTTGACTACGAGCAGTACTTC.

This chain's CDR3 is CASSPGQDSNQPQHF. CDR3 coding DNA: TGTGCCAGCAGCCCAGGACAGGATAGCAATCAGCCCCAGCATTTT. This rearrangement joins TRBV7-6 to TRBJ1-5, with 7 bases matching TRBD1. V lost 5 bases, J lost 0 bases, and 4 bases stayed unmatched. Germline V gives CDR1 SGHVS, CDR2 FNYEAQ. This CDR3 is 15 amino acids long.

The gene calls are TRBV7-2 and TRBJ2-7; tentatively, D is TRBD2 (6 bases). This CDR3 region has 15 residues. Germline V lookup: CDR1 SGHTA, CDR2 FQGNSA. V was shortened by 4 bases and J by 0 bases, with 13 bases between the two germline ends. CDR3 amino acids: CASSSSGLSSYEQYF. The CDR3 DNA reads TGTGCCAGCAGCTCCAGCGGGCTGAGCTCCTACGAGCAGTACTTC. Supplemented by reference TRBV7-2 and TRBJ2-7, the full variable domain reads GAGVSQSPSNKVTEKGKDVELRCDPISGHTALYWYRQSLGQGLEFLIYFQGNSAPDKSGLPSDRFSAERTGGSVSTLTIQRTQQEDSAVYLCASSSSGLSSYEQYFGPGTRLTVT.

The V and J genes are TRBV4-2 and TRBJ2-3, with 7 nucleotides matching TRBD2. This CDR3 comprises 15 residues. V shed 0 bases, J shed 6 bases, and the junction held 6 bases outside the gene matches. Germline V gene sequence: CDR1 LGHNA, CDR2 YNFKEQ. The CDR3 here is CASSQEWTRDDTQYF. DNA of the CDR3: TGTGCCAGCAGCCAAGAGTGGACTAGGGATGATACGCAGTATTTT.

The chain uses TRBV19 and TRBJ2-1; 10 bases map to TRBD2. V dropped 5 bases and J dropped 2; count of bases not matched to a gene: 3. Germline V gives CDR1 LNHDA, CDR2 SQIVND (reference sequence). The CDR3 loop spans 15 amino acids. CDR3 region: CASSSGLAAYNEQFF. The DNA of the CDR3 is TGTGCCAGTAGTTCCGGACTAGCGGCCTACAATGAGCAGTTCTTC.

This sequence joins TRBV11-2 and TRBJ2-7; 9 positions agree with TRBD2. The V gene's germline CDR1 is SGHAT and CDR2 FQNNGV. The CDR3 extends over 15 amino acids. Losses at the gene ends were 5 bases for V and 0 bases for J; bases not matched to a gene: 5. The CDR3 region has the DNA TGTGCCAGCAGCGAAGGACTAGCGAGCTCCTACGAGCAGTACTTC. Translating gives CASSEGLASSYEQYF.

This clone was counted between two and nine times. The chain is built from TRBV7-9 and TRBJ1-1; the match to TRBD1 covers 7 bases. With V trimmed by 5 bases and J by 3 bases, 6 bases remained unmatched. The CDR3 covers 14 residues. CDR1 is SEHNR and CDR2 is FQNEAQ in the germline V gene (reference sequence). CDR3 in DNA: TGTGCCAGCAGCGAGACAGGGTTGGACACTGAAGCTTTCTTT. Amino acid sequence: CASSETGLDTEAFF.

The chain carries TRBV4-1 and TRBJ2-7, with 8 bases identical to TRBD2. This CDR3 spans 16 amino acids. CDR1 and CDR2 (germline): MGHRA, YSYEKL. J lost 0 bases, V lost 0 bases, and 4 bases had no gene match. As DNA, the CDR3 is TGCGCCAGCAGCCAAGATTTGCGGGAGGCCTCCTACGAGCAGTACTTC. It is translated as CASSQDLREASYEQYF.

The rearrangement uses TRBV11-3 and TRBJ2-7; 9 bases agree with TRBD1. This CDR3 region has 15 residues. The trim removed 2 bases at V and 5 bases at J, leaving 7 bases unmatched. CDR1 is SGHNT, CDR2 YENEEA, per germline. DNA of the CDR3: TGTGCCAGCAGCTTAAAACGGACAGGGGTTGACGAGCAGTACTTC. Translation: CASSLKRTGVDEQYF.

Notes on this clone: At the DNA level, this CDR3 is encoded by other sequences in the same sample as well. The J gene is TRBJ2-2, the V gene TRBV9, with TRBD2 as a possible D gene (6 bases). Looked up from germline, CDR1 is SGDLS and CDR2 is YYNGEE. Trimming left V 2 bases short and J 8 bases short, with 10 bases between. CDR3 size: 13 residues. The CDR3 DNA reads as TGTGCCAGCAGCGTGGGGACTTCTGGGGAGCTGTTTTTT. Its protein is CASSVGTSGELFF.

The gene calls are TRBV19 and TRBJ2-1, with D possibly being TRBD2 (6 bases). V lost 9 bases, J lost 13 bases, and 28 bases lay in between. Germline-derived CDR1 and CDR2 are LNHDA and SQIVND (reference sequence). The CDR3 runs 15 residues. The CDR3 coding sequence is TGTGCCAGCAATTCTCCCTGGGGCGGGGAAGGCCCCCAGTTCTTC. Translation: CASNSPWGGEGPQFF.

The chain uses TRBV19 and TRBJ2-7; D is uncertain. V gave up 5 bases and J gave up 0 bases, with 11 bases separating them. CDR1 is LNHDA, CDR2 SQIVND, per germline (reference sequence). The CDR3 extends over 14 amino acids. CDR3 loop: CASSLRQSSYEQYF. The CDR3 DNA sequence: TGTGCCAGTAGTTTGAGGCAGAGCTCCTACGAGCAGTACTTC. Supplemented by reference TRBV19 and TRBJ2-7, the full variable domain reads DGGITQSPKYLFRKEGQNVTLSCEQNLNHDAMYWYRQDPGQGLRLIYYSQIVNDFQKGDIAEGYSVSREKKESFPLTVTSAQKNPTAFYLCASSLRQSSYEQYFGPGTRLTVT.

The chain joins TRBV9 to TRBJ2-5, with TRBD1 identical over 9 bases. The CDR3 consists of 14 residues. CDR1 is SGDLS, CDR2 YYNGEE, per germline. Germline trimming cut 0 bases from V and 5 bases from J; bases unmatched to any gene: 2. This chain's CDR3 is CASSVGGTGETQYF. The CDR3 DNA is TGTGCCAGCAGCGTAGGGGGGACAGGGGAGACCCAGTACTTC.

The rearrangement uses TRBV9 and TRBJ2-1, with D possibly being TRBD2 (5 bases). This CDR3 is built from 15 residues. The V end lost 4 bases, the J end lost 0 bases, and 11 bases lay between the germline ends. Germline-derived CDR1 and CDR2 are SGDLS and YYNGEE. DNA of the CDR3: TGTGCCAGCAGCCCAGGACGGGACTCCTACAATGAGCAGTTCTTC. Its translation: CASSPGRDSYNEQFF. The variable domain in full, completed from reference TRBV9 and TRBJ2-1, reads DSGVTQTPKHLITATGQRVTLRCSPRSGDLSVYWYQQSLDQGLQFLIQYYNGEERAKGNILERFSAQQFPDLHSELNLSSLELGDSALYFCASSPGRDSYNEQFFGPGTRLTVL.

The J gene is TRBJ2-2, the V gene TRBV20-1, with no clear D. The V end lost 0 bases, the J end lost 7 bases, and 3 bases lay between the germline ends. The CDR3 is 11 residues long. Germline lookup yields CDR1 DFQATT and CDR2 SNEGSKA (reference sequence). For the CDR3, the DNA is TGCAGTGCTAGAGAGGGCGGGGAGCTGTTTTTT. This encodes CSAREGGELFF.